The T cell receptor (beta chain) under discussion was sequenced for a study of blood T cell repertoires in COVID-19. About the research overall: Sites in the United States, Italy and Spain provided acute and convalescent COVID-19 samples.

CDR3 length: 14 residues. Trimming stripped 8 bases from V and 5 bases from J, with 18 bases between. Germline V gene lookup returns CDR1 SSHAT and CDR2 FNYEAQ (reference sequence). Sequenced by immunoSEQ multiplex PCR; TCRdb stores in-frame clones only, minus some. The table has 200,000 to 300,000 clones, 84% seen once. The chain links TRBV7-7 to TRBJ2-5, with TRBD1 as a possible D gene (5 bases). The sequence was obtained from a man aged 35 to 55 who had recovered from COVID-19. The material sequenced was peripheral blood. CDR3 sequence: CASSTRGLAETQYF. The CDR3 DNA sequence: TGTGCCAGCTCGACAAGGGGTCTGGCCGAGACCCAGTACTTC.